Listed here are 21 T cell receptor beta chains from one sample, sequenced in a study of T cell responses to AZD1222 COVID-19 vaccine. The assay was immunoSEQ multiplex PCR, and TCRdb's table has in-frame clones only and misses some. Here the sample spans roughly 140,000 clones, 75% to 90% being singletons. The sequencing used peripheral blood, collected on day 0 of MenACWY control vaccination. The source is an adult in good health.

This chain uses TRBV28 with TRBJ2-2; tentative D call: TRBD1 (5 bases). The CDR3 consists of 15 residues. Between the trimmed V and J ends, which lost 2 bases and 3 bases, there was a span of 10 bases. CDR1 MDHEN and CDR2 SYDVKM come from the germline V gene. CDR3 sequence: CASSLGQGYTGELFF. The CDR3 coding sequence is TGTGCCAGCAGTTTAGGTCAGGGATACACCGGGGAGCTGTTTTTT.

This rearrangement joins TRBV10-1 to TRBJ1-5; no definite D call. Germline values: CDR1 WNHNN, CDR2 SYGVQD (reference sequence). V lost 0 bases and J lost 8, with 5 bases in between. There are 12 residues in the CDR3. CDR3 sequence (DNA): TGCGCCAGCAGTGAGTCCGAAGAGCCCCAGCATTTT. The encoded protein is CASSESEEPQHF.

The CDR3 sequence is CASSLLGTGIDSGNTIYF. DNA of the CDR3: TGTGCCAGCAGCCTCCTAGGGACAGGGATAGACTCTGGAAACACCATATATTTT. The chain combines TRBV11-2 with TRBJ1-3, with 9 nucleotides matching TRBD1. J was trimmed by 0 bases and V by 5 bases; bases with no gene match: 11. Germline loops: CDR1 SGHAT, CDR2 FQNNGV. This CDR3 is built from 18 residues.

This clone was seen only once. The CDR3 region is CASSLGTNTGELFF. The CDR3 DNA reads as TGTGCCAGCAGTTTAGGAACGAACACCGGGGAGCTGTTTTTT. V gene TRBV25-1 combines with J gene TRBJ2-2, with D unclear. CDR1 is MGHDK and CDR2 is SYGVNS in the germline V gene. The CDR3 extends over 14 amino acids. Deletions cut 5 bases from V and 0 bases from J, with 7 bases between.

The rearrangement links TRBV18 to TRBJ2-1; 7 bases fit TRBD1. CDR1 is KGHSH, CDR2 LQKENI, per germline. V was pared by 7 bases and J by 4 bases, with 7 bases of the junction left unmatched. This CDR3 has 14 amino acids. The CDR3 loop is CASFTGQPYNEQFF. DNA for the CDR3: TGTGCCAGCTTTACGGGACAGCCATACAATGAGCAGTTCTTC.

The chain joins TRBV4-1 to TRBJ1-5; D unresolved. The length of the CDR3 is 15 residues. V was shortened by 0 bases and J by 5 bases, with 11 bases between the two germline ends. CDR1 and CDR2 (germline): MGHRA, YSYEKL. CDR3 bases: TGCGCCAGCAGCCAAGATCTCGGCTCCCATCAGCCCCAGCATTTT. Translation: CASSQDLGSHQPQHF.

The V call is TRBV9, the J call TRBJ2-5, with D hard to call. This CDR3 is 11 amino acids long. Trimming took off 4 bases at V and 5 bases at J, with 6 bases between the two ends. The V gene's germline CDR1 is SGDLS and CDR2 YYNGEE. The chain's CDR3 is CASSIDETQYF. CDR3 nucleotide sequence: TGTGCCAGCAGCATAGACGAGACCCAGTACTTC.

This chain connects TRBV15 to TRBJ1-1; D call uncertain. The CDR3 loop spans 15 amino acids. V dropped 0 bases and J dropped 5 bases, with 13 bases sitting between them. The germline CDR1 and CDR2 sequences are LNHNV and YYDKDF (reference sequence). The CDR3 DNA follows: TGTGCCACCAGCAGAGATGGCAAGGCCGGGACTGAAGCTTTCTTT. Its translation is CATSRDGKAGTEAFF.

The chain uses TRBV18 and TRBJ1-3; D is undetermined. This CDR3 contains 16 residues. Per germline, CDR1 KGHSH and CDR2 LQKENI. Deletions cut 5 bases from V and 0 bases from J, with 14 bases between. The CDR3 DNA reads TGTGCCAGCTCAATGGGGATTTCACGCTCTGGAAACACCATATATTTT. Translation gives CASSMGISRSGNTIYF.

CDR3 region: CASSAVGGGNSPLHF. The CDR3 coding sequence is TGTGCCAGCAGTGCCGTTGGTGGTGGGAATTCACCCCTCCACTTT. The rearrangement uses TRBV27 and TRBJ1-6; D call uncertain. The length of the CDR3 is 15 residues. The V end lost 5 bases, the J end lost 7 bases, and 15 bases lay between the germline ends. Germline V gene data show CDR1 as MNHEY and CDR2 as SMNVEV (reference sequence).

V gene TRBV11-3 combines with J gene TRBJ1-1, with D possibly TRBD1 on 5 matching bases. Germline V gives CDR1 SGHNT, CDR2 YENEEA. The CDR3 runs 14 residues. The V and J ends lost 4 bases and 4 bases respectively, with 13 bases between them. In nucleotides, the CDR3 is TGTGCCAGCAGCTCTGGCAGGGAATCCACTGAAGCTTTCTTT. This translates into CASSSGRESTEAFF.

This chain links TRBV7-8 with TRBJ1-5; D ambiguous. Germline V gives CDR1 SGHVS, CDR2 FQNEAQ. The CDR3 totals 17 residues. With 1 base removed from V and 0 bases from J, the gap between germline ends came to 13 bases. The CDR3 bases are TGTGCCAGCAGCTTAGAGGGAGTGGGTTATAGCAATCAGCCCCAGCATTTT. This gives the protein CASSLEGVGYSNQPQHF.

This clone was seen a single time. V is TRBV24-1 and J is TRBJ2-3, with 12 nucleotides matching TRBD1. Per germline, CDR1 KGHDR and CDR2 SFDVKD. Losses at the gene ends were 7 bases for V and 3 bases for J; bases not matched to a gene: 16. This CDR3 is built from 19 residues. CDR3 coding DNA: TGTGCCACCAGGGAGGGGGACAGGGGGCGGACCCCTACAACAGATACGCAGTATTTT. It translates to CATREGDRGRTPTTDTQYF.

The chain links TRBV6-1 to TRBJ2-7; D is uncertain. This CDR3 is 12 amino acids long. The germline V gene encodes CDR1 MNHNS and CDR2 SASEGT. Trimming took 3 bases from V and 2 from J, leaving 5 bases between them. CDR3 protein: CASSDLAYEQYF. The DNA of the CDR3 is TGTGCCAGCAGTGACCTTGCCTACGAGCAGTACTTC.

The chain uses TRBV6-5 and TRBJ1-1, with D tentatively TRBD1 (6 bases). V was shortened by 11 bases and J by 3 bases, with 16 bases between the two germline ends. Germline V gene lookup returns CDR1 MNHEY and CDR2 SVGAGI. This CDR3 comprises 13 residues. The CDR3 region is CALRQEMYTEAFF. The CDR3 coding sequence is TGTGCCTTACGACAGGAGATGTACACTGAAGCTTTCTTT.

CDR3 in DNA: TGTGCCAGCAGCTTGGGACAGGGGGCACTGGAGACCCAGTACTTC. Translation gives CASSLGQGALETQYF. This sequence joins TRBV11-2 and TRBJ2-5; 12 bases are a match to TRBD1. The CDR3 covers 15 residues. Trimming took 3 bases from V and 5 from J; bases not matched to a gene: 4. Germline values: CDR1 SGHAT, CDR2 FQNNGV.

V gene TRBV3-1 (or the pseudogene TRBV3-2) combines with J gene TRBJ1-4; tentative D call: TRBD1 (6 bases). CDR1 is LGHDT, CDR2 YNNKEL, per germline (reference sequence). The V end was cut by 0 bases, the J end by 0 bases, with 17 bases between. CDR3 size: 19 residues. The CDR3: CASSQDYGQGNSTNEKLFF. The CDR3 DNA sequence: TGTGCCAGCAGCCAAGATTACGGTCAGGGGAATTCAACTAATGAAAAACTGTTTTTT.

This chain uses TRBV18 with TRBJ1-4; 11 bases line up with TRBD1. V gave up 3 bases and J gave up 5 bases; unmatched junction bases: 5. CDR1 is KGHSH and CDR2 is LQKENI in the germline V gene. The CDR3 spans 16 residues. This CDR3 reads CASSPGTGGTNEKLFF. The CDR3 region has the DNA TGTGCCAGCTCACCCGGGACAGGGGGGACCAATGAAAAACTGTTTTTT.

V usage is TRBV28 and J usage is TRBJ2-3; the D gene is possibly TRBD1 (5 bases). V lost 7 bases and J 0 bases, leaving 11 bases between the germline ends. The CDR3 has 14 residues. Germline V lookup: CDR1 MDHEN, CDR2 SYDVKM. The CDR3 region is CASIRGLSTDTQYF. CDR3 DNA sequence: TGTGCCAGCATAAGGGGTCTCAGCACAGATACGCAGTATTTT. Complete variable domain (other parts from reference TRBV28 and TRBJ2-3): DVKVTQSSRYLVKRTGEKVFLECVQDMDHENMFWYRQDPGLGLRLIYFSYDVKMKEKGDIPEGYSVSREKKERFSLILESASTNQTSMYLCASIRGLSTDTQYFGPGTRLTVL.

This clone was recorded only once. This chain connects TRBV7-3 to TRBJ2-2; 8 nucleotides agree with TRBD2. The CDR3 length is 15 residues. Germline values: CDR1 SGHTA, CDR2 FQGTGA. With V trimmed by 6 bases and J by 5 bases, 8 bases remained unmatched. The CDR3, as DNA: TGTGCCAGCAGTCGGGAAGCGGGGGAGACCGGGGAGCTGTTTTTT. Amino acids: CASSREAGETGELFF. Full variable domain (remainder filled in from reference TRBV7-3 and TRBJ2-2): GAGVSQTPSNKVTEKGKYVELRCDPISGHTALYWYRQSLGQGPEFLIYFQGTGAADDSGLPNDRFFAVRPEGSVSTLKIQRTERGDSAVYLCASSREAGETGELFFGEGSRLTVL.

This chain uses TRBV2 with TRBJ1-4; perhaps TRBD1 as D (5 bases). With 6 bases removed from V and 3 bases from J, the gap between germline ends came to 11 bases. CDR3 length: 14 residues. CDR1 is SNHLY, CDR2 FYNNEI, per germline. The CDR3 is CASRRGRANEKLFF. The CDR3 DNA sequence: TGTGCCAGCAGGAGGGGTCGCGCTAATGAAAAACTGTTTTTT. The full variable domain, its missing parts supplied by reference TRBV2 and TRBJ1-4, is EPEVTQTPSHQVTQMGQEVILRCVPISNHLYFYWYRQILGQKVEFLVSFYNNEISEKSEIFDDQFSVERPDGSNFTLKIRSTKLEDSAMYFCASRRGRANEKLFFGSGTQLSVL.